There are a few counts of the clone carrying this T cell receptor beta chain. Its antigen is not known. Sequencing was performed with immunoSEQ multiplex PCR; in TCRdb, only in-frame clones are kept and a portion is missing. The repertoire holds tens of thousands of clones, with roughly 60% as singletons. These data originate in a study of cytotoxic CD8 clonotypes in ibrutinib-treated CLL. Study-wide findings and caveats: Higher clonality was seen at ibrutinib response and a return toward baseline at progression.

This clonotype was obtained from a human donor with chronic lymphocytic leukemia. The sequenced sample was PBMCs, obtained before ibrutinib treatment.

CDR3 sequence: CASGGINYGYTF. The CDR3 nucleotides read TGCGCCAGCGGCGGTATTAACTATGGCTACACCTTC. The V call is TRBV4-1, the J call TRBJ1-2, with D unclear. The length of the CDR3 is 12 residues. With 8 bases removed from V and 1 base from J, the gap between germline ends came to 8 bases. Germline-derived CDR1 and CDR2 are MGHRA and YSYEKL.